This record covers a single TCR beta chain. Its antigen remains unknown. The CDR3 consists of 13 residues. Between the trimmed V and J ends, which lost 5 bases and 5 bases, there was a span of 12 bases. Germline CDR1 reads SEHNR; CDR2 reads FQNEAQ (reference sequence). These data belong to a study of monozygotic twins with cystic fibrosis. The assay was immunoSEQ multiplex PCR, and TCRdb's table has in-frame clones only and misses some. The sample holds about 36,000 clones, over 80% seen once. Study-level results: The repertoire was suggested to be naive-dominated, clonality median around 0.0089.

This receptor was identified in a boy aged 2 to 9 with cystic fibrosis. Sequenced input: blood. The chain employs TRBV7-9 and TRBJ1-2, with D perhaps TRBD1 (5 bases). The CDR3 loop reads CASSGPQGYGYTF. The DNA for the CDR3 is TGTGCCAGCAGCGGCCCCCAGGGATATGGCTACACCTTC.